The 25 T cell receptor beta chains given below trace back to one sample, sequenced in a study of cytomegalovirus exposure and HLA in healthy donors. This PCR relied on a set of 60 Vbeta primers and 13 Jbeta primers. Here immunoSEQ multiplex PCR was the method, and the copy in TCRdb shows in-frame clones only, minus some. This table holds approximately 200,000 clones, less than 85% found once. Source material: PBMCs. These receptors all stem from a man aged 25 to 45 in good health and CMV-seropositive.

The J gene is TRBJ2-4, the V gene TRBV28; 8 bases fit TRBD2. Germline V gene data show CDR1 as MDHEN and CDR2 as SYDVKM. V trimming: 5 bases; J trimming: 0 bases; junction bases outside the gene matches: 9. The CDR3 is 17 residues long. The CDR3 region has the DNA TGTGCCAGCAGTACCGACCGGCGGGGGGAAGCCAAAAACATTCAGTACTTC. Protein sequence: CASSTDRRGEAKNIQYF.

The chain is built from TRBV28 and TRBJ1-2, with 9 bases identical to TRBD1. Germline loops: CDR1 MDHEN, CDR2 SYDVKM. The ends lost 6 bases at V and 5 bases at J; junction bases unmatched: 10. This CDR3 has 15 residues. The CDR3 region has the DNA TGTGCCAGCAGCGAGGGTGGGGACAGGGTATATGGCTACACCTTC. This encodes CASSEGGDRVYGYTF.

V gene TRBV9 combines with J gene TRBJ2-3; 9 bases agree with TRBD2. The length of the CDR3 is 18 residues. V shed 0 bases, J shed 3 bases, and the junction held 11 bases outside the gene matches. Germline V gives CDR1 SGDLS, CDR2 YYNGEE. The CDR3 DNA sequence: TGTGCCAGCAGCGTAGCTGGGGTAGCGGGAGTGGGTACAGATACGCAGTATTTT. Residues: CASSVAGVAGVGTDTQYF.

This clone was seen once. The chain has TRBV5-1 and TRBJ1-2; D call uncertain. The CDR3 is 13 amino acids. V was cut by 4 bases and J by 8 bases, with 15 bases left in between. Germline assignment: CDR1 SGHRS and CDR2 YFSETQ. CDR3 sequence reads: CASSLEEVQGYTF. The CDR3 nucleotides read TGCGCCAGCAGCCTGGAGGAGGTCCAGGGCTACACCTTC.

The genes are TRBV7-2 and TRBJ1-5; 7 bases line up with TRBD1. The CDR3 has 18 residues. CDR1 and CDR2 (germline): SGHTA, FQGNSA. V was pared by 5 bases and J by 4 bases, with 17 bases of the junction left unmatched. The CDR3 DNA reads TGTGCCAGCAGCCCTAGGAGCGGATTACAGGGGCCGAATCAGCCCCAGCATTTT. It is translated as CASSPRSGLQGPNQPQHF.

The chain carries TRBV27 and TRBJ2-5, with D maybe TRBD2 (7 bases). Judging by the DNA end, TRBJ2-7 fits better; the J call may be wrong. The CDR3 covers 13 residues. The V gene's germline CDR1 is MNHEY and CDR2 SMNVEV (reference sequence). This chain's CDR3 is CASRAGARAEQYF. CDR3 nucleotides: TGTGCCAGCAGGGCGGGGGCCAGGGCCGAGCAGTACTTC.

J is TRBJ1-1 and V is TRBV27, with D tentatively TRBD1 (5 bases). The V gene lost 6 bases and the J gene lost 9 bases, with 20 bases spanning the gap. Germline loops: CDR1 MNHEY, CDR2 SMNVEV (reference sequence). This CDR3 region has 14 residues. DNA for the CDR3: TGTGCCAGCAGCCTTATCGCGGGGCAGGGCAAAGCTTTCTTT. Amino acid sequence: CASSLIAGQGKAFF.

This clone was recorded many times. The CDR3 here is CASSQLQGAIYEQYF. CDR3 nucleotides: TGCGCCAGCAGCCAATTACAGGGGGCGATTTACGAGCAGTACTTC. The chain uses TRBV4-3 and TRBJ2-7; 9 bases are a match to TRBD1. CDR3 length: 15 residues. V was clipped by 2 bases and J by 4 bases; unmatched bases: 6. Germline lookup yields CDR1 LGHNA and CDR2 YSLEER.

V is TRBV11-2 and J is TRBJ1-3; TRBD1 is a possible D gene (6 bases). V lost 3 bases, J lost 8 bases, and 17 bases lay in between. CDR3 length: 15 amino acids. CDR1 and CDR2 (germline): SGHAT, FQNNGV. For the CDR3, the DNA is TGTGCCAGCAGCTTCGACCCACAGGGTACGGACACCATATATTTT. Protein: CASSFDPQGTDTIYF.

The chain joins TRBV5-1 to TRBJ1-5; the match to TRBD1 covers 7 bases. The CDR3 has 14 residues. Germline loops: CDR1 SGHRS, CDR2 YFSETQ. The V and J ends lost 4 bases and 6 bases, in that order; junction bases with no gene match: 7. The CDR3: CASSPGQDSQPQHF. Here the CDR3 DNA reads TGCGCCAGCAGCCCTGGACAGGATTCTCAGCCCCAGCATTTT.

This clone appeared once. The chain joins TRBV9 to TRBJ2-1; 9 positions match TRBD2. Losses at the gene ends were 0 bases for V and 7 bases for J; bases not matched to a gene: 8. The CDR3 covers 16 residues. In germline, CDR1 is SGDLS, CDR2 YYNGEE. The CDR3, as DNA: TGTGCCAGCAGCGTAGTTGGTAGCGGGAGTATAAATGAGCAGTTCTTC. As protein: CASSVVGSGSINEQFF.

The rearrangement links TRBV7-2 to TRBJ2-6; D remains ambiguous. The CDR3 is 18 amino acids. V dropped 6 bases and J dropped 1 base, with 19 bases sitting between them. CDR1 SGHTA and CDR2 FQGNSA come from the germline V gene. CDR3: CASSAPSSPPSGANVLTF. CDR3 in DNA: TGTGCCAGCAGTGCTCCCTCCAGTCCTCCATCTGGGGCCAACGTCCTGACTTTC. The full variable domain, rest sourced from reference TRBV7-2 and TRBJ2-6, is GAGVSQSPSNKVTEKGKDVELRCDPISGHTALYWYRQSLGQGLEFLIYFQGNSAPDKSGLPSDRFSAERTGGSVSTLTIQRTQQEDSAVYLCASSAPSSPPSGANVLTFGAGSRLTVL.

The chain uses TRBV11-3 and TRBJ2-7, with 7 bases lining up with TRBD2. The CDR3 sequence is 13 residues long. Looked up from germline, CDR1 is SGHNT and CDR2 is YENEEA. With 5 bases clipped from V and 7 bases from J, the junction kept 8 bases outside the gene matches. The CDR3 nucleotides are TGTGCCAGCAGCAGAGGGCGGGAGAATGAGCAGTACTTC. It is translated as CASSRGRENEQYF.

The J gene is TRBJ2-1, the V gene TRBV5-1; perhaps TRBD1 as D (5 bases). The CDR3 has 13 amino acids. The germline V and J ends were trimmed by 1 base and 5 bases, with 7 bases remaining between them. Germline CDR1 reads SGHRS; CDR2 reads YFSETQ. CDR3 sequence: CASSLNRNNEQFF. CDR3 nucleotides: TGCGCCAGCAGCTTGAACAGGAACAATGAGCAGTTCTTC.

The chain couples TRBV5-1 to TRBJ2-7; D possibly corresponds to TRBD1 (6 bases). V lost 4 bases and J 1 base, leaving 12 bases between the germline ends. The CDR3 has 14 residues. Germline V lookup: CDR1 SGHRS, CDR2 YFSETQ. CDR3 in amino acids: CASSPTGRSYEQYF. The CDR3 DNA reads TGCGCCAGCAGCCCTACAGGGCGATCCTACGAGCAGTACTTC.

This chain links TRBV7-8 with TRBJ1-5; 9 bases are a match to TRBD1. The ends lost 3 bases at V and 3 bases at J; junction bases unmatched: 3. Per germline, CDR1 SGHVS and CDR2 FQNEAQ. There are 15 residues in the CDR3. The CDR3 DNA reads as TGTGCCAGCAGCTTGGGACAGGGTCTCAATCAGCCCCAGCATTTT. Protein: CASSLGQGLNQPQHF.

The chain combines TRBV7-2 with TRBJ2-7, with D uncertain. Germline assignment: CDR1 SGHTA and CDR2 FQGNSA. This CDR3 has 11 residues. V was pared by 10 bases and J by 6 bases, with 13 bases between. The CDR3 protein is CATGDLSEQYF. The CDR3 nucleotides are TGTGCCACCGGAGATCTGAGCGAGCAGTACTTC.

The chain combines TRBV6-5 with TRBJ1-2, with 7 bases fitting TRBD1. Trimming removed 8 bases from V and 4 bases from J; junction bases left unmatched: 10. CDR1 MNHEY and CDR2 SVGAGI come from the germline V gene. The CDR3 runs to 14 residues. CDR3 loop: CASRRTGELYGYTF. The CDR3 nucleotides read TGTGCCAGCCGACGGACAGGCGAACTCTATGGCTACACCTTC.

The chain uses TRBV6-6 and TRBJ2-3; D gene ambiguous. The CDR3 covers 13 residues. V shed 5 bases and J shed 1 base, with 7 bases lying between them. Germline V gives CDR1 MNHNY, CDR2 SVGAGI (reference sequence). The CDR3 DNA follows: TGTGCCAGCAGTCCCCCTGGCACAGATACGCAGTATTTT. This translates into CASSPPGTDTQYF.

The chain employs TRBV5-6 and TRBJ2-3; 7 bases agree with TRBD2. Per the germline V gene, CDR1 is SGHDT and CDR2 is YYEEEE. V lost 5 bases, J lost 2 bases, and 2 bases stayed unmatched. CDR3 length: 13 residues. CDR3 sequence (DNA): TGTGCCAGCAGTCGGGGGGTCACAGATACGCAGTATTTT. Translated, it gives CASSRGVTDTQYF.

The CDR3 is CAWTARGNTEAFF. The CDR3 coding sequence is TGTGCCTGGACCGCTAGGGGGAACACTGAAGCTTTCTTT. The chain uses TRBV30 and TRBJ1-1; a possible D gene is TRBD1 (5 bases). V was trimmed by 4 bases and J by 1 base, leaving 10 bases between them. The CDR3 has 13 amino acids. Germline-derived CDR1 and CDR2 are GTSNPN and SVGIG (reference sequence).

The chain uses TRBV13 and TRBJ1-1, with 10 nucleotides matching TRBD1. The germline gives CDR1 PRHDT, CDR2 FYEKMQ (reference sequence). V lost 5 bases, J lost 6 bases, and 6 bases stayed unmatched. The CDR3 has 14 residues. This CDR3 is CASSTGQGVAEAFF. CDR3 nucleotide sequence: TGTGCCAGCAGCACCGGACAGGGGGTCGCTGAAGCTTTCTTT.

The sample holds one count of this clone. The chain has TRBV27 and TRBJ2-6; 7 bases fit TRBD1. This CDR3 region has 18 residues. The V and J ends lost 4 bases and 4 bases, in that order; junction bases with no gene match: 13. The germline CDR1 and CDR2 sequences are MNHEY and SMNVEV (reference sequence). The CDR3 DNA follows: TGTGCCAGCAGTTGGAGCCGACAGGGTACGGGCGGGGCCAACGTCCTGACTTTC. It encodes CASSWSRQGTGGANVLTF.

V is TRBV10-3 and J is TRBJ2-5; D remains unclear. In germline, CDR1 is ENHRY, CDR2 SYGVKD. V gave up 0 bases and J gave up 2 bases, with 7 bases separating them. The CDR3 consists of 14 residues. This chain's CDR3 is CAISESNRQETQYF. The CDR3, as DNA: TGTGCCATCAGTGAGTCGAACAGACAAGAGACCCAGTACTTC.

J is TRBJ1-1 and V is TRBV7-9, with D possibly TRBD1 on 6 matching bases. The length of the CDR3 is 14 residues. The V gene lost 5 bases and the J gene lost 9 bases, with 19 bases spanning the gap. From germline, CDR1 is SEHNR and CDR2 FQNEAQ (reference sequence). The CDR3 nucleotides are TGTGCCAGCAGCAAACCAACTACAGGGAGTCAAGCTTTCTTT. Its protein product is CASSKPTTGSQAFF.